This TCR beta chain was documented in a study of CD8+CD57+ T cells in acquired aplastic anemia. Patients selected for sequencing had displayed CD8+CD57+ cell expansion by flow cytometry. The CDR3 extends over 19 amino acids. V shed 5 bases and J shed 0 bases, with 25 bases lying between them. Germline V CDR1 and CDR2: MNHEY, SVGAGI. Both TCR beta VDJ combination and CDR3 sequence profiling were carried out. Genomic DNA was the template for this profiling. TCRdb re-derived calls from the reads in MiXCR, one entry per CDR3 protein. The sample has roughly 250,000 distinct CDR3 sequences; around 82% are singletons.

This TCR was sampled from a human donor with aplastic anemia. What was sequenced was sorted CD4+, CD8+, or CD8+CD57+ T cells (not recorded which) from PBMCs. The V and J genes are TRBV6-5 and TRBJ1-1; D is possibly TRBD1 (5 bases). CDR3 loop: CASSGAGGRARSMNTEAFF. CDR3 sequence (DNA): TGTGCCAGCAGTGGAGCTGGAGGCAGGGCTCGTTCAATGAACACTGAAGCTTTCTTT.